Below, one T cell receptor beta chain is given with its context. Its target antigen remains unknown. No base quality information exists; no much larger clone differs at one position. The donors were 40 or so Caucasian individuals from Russia, aged 6 to 90 years, who were systemically healthy. Each donor gave 8 to 10 milliliters of peripheral blood, collected into EDTA-treated Vacutainer tubes. PBMCs were isolated by Ficoll-Paque density-gradient centrifugation, with at least 7 million obtained per sample. Total RNA was extracted from PBMCs with Trizol reagent, with at least 6 micrograms obtained per sample. The percentages of naive CD45RAhigh/CD27high T cells were determined by flow cytometry on a PBMC aliquot from every donor. The library came from 5' RACE. Data came from an Illumina HiSeq 2500. The second PCR ran for about 6 to 11 cycles and used a J-beta primer mix along with a sample-barcoded 5' primer. A template-switch 5' adaptor carrying 12 random nucleotides introduced a unique molecular identifier onto each TCR beta cDNA molecule. At least 2.5 million CDR3-containing paired-end reads were obtained from each sample. First-strand cDNA synthesis was performed from all RNA using the Mint cDNA synthesis kit, with priming by a TRBC-specific oligonucleotide. After uracil-DNA glycosylase treatment, a first 18-cycle PCR used universal primers M1SS and BC2_uni_R on all cDNA. Turning to the authors' computational methods: Normalization of each sample was performed by random selection of 1 million high-quality reads, each carrying a distinct molecular identifier. Instead of being binned into consensus sequences, reads with shared molecular identifiers were discarded. MiTCR, run with a Q25 quality threshold and the strictest error-elimination algorithm, handled CDR3 identification, clonotype clustering and error correction. Lower-bound total TCR beta diversity was estimated with a nonparametric unseen species model using Euler transformation. The public reads were run again by TCRdb, first through fastp at Q25 and then through MiXCR, and only productive beta chains were kept. Rows with one shared CDR3 protein collapse into an entry with the most common genes and DNA. TCRdb assigned the V and J calls; the authors' analysis was not used. Counted in this sample were approximately 690,000 distinct CDR3 sequences; roughly 50% of them appeared once. The top ten clones comprise 30% to 40% of the sample.

The sample originates from a study of blood T cells in healthy people across ages (dated by TCRdb to the mid-2010s). The study in broad terms: In model experiments, roughly one uniquely barcoded TCR beta cDNA molecule per two T cells was captured by template switching. Using deep sequencing normalized with unique cDNA molecular identifiers, the study measured how TCR beta repertoire diversity changes with age. Donors were grouped into four age groups: young (average approximately 16 years), middle-aged (around 39), aged (62) and long-lived (approximately 78). Donors of different ages were randomly distributed across sequencing lanes to avoid experimental bias. Using the same blood draw, the study looked at two additional independent replicas of 1 million unique cDNA reads for two donors, one aged 18 to 30 and the other aged 80 or older. General conclusions and limits of the study: Compared with the aged group, the long-lived group had more naive CD4+ T cells, fewer expanded clones and increased TCR diversity, a pattern suggesting age selection. Because the CMV infection status of the donors was unknown, age-related changes in expanded clonotypes may potentially have been confounded. Total diversity estimates from one million sequenced T cells were considered lower bounds and underestimates. There was a strong correlation between observed TCR beta diversity and the percentage of naive T cells measured by flow cytometry. Conclusive comparison of naive and antigen-experienced compartments was prevented by the profiling of bulk unsorted PBMCs. Observed TCR beta diversity per million T cells fell roughly linearly with age, and a significant reduction was already apparent by age approximately 41.

CDR1 is given as MDHEN and CDR2 as SYDVKM, both from the germline V gene. Including the terminal cysteine and phenylalanine, the CDR3 comprises 15 residues. The CDR3 DNA has 45 bases and is translated from base 1. Clipping removes 6 bases from V and 6 bases from J, with 6 as the unmatched junction base count. This receptor was taken from a man between 60 and 70 years old in good health. The specimen sequenced was blood. Recombination joined TRBV28 with TRBJ2-4; 12 central bases correspond to TRBD2. CDR3 sequence: CASRSLAGGGNIQYF. The DNA sequence is as follows: TGTGCCAGCAGGTCACTAGCGGGGGGCGGAAACATTCAGTACTTC.